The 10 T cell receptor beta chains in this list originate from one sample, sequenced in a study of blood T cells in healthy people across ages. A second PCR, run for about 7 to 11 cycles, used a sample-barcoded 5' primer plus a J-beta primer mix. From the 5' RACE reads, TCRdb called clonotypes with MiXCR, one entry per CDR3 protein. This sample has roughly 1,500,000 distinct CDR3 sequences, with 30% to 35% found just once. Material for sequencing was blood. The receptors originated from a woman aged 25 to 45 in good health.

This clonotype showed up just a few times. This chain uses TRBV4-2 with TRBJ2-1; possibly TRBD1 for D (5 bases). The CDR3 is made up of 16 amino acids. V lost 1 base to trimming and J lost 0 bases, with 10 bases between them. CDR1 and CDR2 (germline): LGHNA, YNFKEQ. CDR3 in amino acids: CASSQVGPSSYNEQFF. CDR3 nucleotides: TGTGCCAGCAGCCAAGTGGGGCCGAGCTCCTACAATGAGCAGTTCTTC.

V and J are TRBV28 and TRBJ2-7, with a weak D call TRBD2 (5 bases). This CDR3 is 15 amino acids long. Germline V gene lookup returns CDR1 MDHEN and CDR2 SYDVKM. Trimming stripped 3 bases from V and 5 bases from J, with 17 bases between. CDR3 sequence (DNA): TGTGCCAGCAGTTTTTACGGGCGGGCCCAGGACGAGCAGTACTTC. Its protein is CASSFYGRAQDEQYF.

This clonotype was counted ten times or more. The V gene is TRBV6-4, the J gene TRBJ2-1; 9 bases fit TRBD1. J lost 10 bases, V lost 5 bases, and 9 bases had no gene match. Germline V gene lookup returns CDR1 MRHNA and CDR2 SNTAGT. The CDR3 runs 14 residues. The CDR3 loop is CASSSDRGSAEQFF. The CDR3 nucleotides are TGTGCCAGCAGTTCGGACAGGGGTTCCGCGGAGCAGTTCTTC.

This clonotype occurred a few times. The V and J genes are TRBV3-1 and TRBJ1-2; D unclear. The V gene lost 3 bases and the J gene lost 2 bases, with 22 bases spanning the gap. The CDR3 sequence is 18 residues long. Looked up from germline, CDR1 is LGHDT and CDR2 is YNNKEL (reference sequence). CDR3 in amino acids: CASSHQVYLTNWNYGYTF. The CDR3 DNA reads TGTGCCAGCAGCCACCAGGTTTACCTCACAAATTGGAACTATGGCTACACCTTC.

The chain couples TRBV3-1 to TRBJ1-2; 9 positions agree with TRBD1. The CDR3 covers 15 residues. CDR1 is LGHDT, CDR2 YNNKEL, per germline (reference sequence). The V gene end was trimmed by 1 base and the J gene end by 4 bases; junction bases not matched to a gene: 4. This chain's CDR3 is CASSQGVGQGYGYTF. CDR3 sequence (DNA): TGTGCCAGCAGCCAAGGGGTGGGACAGGGCTATGGCTACACCTTC. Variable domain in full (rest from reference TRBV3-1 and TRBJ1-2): DTAVSQTPKYLVTQMGNDKSIKCEQNLGHDTMYWYKQDSKKFLKIMFSYNNKELIINETVPNRFSPKSPDKAHLNLHINSLELGDSAVYFCASSQGVGQGYGYTFGSGTRLTVV.

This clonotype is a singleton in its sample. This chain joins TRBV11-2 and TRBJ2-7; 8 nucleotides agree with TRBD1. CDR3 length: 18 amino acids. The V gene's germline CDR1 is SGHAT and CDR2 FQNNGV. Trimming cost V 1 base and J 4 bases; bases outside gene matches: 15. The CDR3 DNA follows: TGTGCCAGCAGCTTAGTGGGGTTGACCGGGACAGGTGCATACGAGCAGTACTTC. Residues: CASSLVGLTGTGAYEQYF.

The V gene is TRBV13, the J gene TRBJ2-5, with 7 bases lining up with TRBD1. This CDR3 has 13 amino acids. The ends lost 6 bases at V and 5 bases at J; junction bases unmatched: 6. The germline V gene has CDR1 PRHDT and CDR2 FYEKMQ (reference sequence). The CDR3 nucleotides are TGTGCCAGCAGGACTACAGGGGAGGAGACCCAGTACTTC. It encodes CASRTTGEETQYF.

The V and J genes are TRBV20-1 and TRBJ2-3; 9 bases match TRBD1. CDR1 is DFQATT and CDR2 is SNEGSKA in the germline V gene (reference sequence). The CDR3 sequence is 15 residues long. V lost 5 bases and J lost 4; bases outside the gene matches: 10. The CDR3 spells CSAGGGGQGADTQYF. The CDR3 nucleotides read TGCAGTGCTGGTGGGGGGGGACAGGGTGCAGATACGCAGTATTTT.

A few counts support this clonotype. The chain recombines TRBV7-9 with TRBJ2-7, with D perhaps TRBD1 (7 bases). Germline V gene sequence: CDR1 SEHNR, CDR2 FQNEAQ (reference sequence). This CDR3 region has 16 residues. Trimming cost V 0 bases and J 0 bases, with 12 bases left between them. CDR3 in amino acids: CASSLAWRDSSYEQYF. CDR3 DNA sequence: TGTGCCAGCAGCTTAGCTTGGAGGGACAGCTCCTACGAGCAGTACTTC.

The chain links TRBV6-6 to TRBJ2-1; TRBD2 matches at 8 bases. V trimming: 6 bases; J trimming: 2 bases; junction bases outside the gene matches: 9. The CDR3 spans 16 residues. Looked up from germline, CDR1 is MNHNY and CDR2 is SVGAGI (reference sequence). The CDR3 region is CASSNSDGGAYNEQFF. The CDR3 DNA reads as TGTGCCAGCAGCAACTCAGACGGGGGGGCCTACAATGAGCAGTTCTTC.